This entry concerns a single TCR beta chain. Antigen: not known. V lost 5 bases and J 2 bases, leaving 13 bases between the germline ends. Germline lookup yields CDR1 MNHNS and CDR2 SASEGT. The CDR3 has 15 residues. TCRdb re-called the 5' RACE reads through MiXCR, storing one row per CDR3 protein. The table shows 570,000 or so distinct CDR3 sequences, with roughly 9.5% occurring only once. This sample stems from a study of identical twins. Study outcomes and limitations: Researchers reported weaker excess twin sharing in beta out-of-frame sequences. Invariant cells of the MAIT and iNKT types might have partly distorted the zero-insertion analyses.

The data also belong to a second study, concerning yellow fever vaccine responses in identical twins.

The sequence derives from a woman aged 18-29 years in good health. The sequenced sample was PBMCs. J is TRBJ2-1 and V is TRBV6-1; D is perhaps TRBD2 (6 bases). The CDR3 DNA sequence: TGTGCCAGCAGTCCGAACGGCGGGACCTACAATGAGCAGTTCTTC. Its protein is CASSPNGGTYNEQFF.